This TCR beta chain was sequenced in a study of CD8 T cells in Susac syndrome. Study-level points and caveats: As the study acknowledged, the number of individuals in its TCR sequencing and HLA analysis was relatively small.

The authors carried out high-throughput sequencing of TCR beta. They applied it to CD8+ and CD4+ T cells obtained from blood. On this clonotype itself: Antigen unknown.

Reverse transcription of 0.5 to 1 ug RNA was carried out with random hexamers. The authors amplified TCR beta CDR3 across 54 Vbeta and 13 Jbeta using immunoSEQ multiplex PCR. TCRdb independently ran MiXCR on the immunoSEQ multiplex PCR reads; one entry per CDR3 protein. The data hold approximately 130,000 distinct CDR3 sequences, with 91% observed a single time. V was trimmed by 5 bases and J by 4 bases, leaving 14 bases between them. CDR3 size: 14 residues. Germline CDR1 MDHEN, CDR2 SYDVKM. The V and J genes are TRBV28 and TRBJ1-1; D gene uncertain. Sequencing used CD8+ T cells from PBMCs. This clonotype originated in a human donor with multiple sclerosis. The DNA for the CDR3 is TGTGCCAGCAGTCTCCCCCGACGGATCACTGAAGCTTTCTTT. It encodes CASSLPRRITEAFF.